This T cell receptor (beta chain) was identified during a study of T-cell reconstitution after alpha-beta-depleted transplantation in children. The CDR3 covers 15 residues. Germline V gene data show CDR1 as MNHEY and CDR2 as SMNVEV (reference sequence). V shed 3 bases and J shed 9 bases, with 18 bases lying between them. The study's findings and limits: By one year post-transplant, T-cell counts and diversity largely arose from T cells that were newly produced. The origin of high day-60 TCRbeta diversity in some patients lay in surviving recipient T cells and thymic progenitors.

TCRbeta library construction was performed incorporating unique molecular identifiers. TCRdb recomputed calls from the PCR reads with MiXCR, one row per CDR3 protein. The profile shows about 350,000 distinct CDR3 sequences, roughly 16% of them singletons. This clonotype was seen many times. The antigen is unknown. Specimen: PBMCs, mostly from graft donor cells, collected 360 days after TCRalphabeta/CD19-depleted stem cell transplant. V gene TRBV27 combines with J gene TRBJ2-1; no definite D call. This receptor was identified in a male patient aged 2-9 years who had a stem cell transplant for acute lymphoblastic leukemia, so the T cells may come from the graft donor. CDR3 nucleotide sequence: TGTGCCAGCAGTTTCGACGTAGGAGCTAGAGCTGAGCAGTTCTTC. It encodes CASSFDVGARAEQFF.